Listed below are T cell receptor beta chains from one sample, sequenced in a study of breast tumors, draining lymph nodes, adjacent tissues. TCRdb reanalysed the multiplex PCR reads using MiXCR and keeps one entry per CDR3 protein. The table includes 85,000 to 120,000 distinct CDR3 sequences, roughly 29% detected once. The sequenced material came from axillary lymph node tissue. Receptor source: a female donor with breast cancer. Some clones in this sample may be carry-over from other donors' samples. Both conserved end residues are part of each CDR3. D genes are given only for firm matches. Part of the rows lack a size; the others show once, few, many or a class for expanded clones.

j_call d_call v_call clone_size cdr3_aa cdr3_nt
TRBJ1-3 . TRBV5-8 once CASSLARWSSGNTIYF TGTGCCAGCAGCTTGGCCCGATGGAGCTCTGGAAACACCATATATTTT
TRBJ2-3 . TRBV2 many CASSGEGTDTQYF TGTGCCAGCAGTGGTGAGGGCACAGATACGCAGTATTTT
TRBJ2-2 TRBD2 TRBV7-9 . CASSEGLAETGELFF TGTGCCAGCAGCGAAGGACTAGCGGAGACCGGGGAGCTGTTTTTT
TRBJ2-5 . TRBV7-9 once CASSFRDQEAQYF TGTGCCAGCAGCTTCAGAGACCAAGAGGCCCAGTACTTC
TRBJ2-1 . TRBV5-1 many CASSLASSSNNEQFF TGCGCCAGCAGCTTGGCCTCCAGCTCCAACAATGAGCAGTTCTTC
TRBJ1-2 . TRBV11-2 many CASSLRADNYGYTF TGTGCCAGCAGCTTACGGGCGGATAACTATGGCTACACCTTC
TRBJ1-6 . TRBV20-1 . CSASGTDSPLHF TGCAGTGCTAGCGGAACCGATTCACCCCTCCACTTT
TRBJ2-1 TRBD2 TRBV10-2 . CASRQAGTNYNEQFF TGCGCCAGCAGGCAGGCCGGGACTAATTACAATGAGCAGTTCTTC
TRBJ2-7 TRBD1 TRBV20-1 many CSARMDRGAYEQYF TGCAGTGCTAGGATGGACAGGGGAGCCTACGAGCAGTACTTC
TRBJ1-5 . TRBV6-5 many CASRLAGGNQPQHF TGTGCCAGTAGGTTGGCCGGGGGCAATCAGCCCCAGCATTTT